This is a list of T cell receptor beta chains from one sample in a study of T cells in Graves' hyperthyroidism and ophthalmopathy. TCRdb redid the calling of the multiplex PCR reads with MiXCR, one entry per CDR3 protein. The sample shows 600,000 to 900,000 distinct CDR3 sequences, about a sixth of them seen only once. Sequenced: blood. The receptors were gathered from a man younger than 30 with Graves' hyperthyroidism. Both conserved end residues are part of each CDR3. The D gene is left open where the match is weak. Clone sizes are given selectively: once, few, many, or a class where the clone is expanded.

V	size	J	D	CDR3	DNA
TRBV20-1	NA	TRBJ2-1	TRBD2	CSVREENNEQFF	TGCAGTGTTCGGGAGGAAAACAATGAGCAGTTCTTC
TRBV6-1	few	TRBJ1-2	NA	CASSEALWGYTF	TGTGCCAGCAGTGAAGCGTTATGGGGCTACACCTTC
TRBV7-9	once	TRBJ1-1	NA	CASSHNRGWTEAFF	TGTGCCAGCAGCCACAATAGGGGATGGACTGAAGCTTTCTTT
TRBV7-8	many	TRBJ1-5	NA	CASSLLEWGRYSNQPQHF	TGTGCCAGCAGCTTACTAGAGTGGGGTCGATATAGCAATCAGCCCCAGCATTTT
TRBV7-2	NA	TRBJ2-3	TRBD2	CTSSRTGPGRGDTQYF	TGTACCAGCAGTAGAACGGGGCCCGGGAGGGGAGATACGCAGTATTTT
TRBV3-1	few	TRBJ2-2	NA	CASSQEDFLNTGELFF	TGTGCCAGCAGCCAAGAGGACTTTTTGAACACCGGGGAGCTGTTTTTT
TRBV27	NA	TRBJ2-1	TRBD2	CASSAGTSYNEQFF	TGTGCCAGCAGTGCCGGGACTAGCTACAATGAGCAGTTCTTC
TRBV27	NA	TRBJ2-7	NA	CASSPRLSSYEEYF	TGTGCCAGCAGCCCCCGGCTGAGCTCCTACGAGGAGTACTTC
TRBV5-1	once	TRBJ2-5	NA	CASSLAAKQQETQYF	TGCGCCAGCAGCTTGGCCGCGAAGCAACAAGAGACCCAGTACTTC
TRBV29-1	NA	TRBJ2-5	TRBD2	CSVELAGGKTQYF	TGCAGCGTTGAGCTAGCGGGAGGAAAGACCCAGTACTTC
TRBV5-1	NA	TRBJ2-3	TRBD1	CASSPGQVEDTQYF	TGCGCCAGCAGCCCCGGACAGGTGGAAGATACGCAGTATTTT
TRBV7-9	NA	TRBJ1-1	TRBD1	CASSSQGAYTEAFF	TGTGCCAGCAGCTCACAGGGGGCCTACACTGAAGCTTTCTTT
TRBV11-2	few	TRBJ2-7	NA	CASSPDFSSYEQYF	TGTGCCAGCAGCCCGGACTTTAGCTCCTACGAGCAGTACTTC
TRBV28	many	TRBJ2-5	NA	CASGYPLKETQYF	TGTGCCAGCGGATACCCCCTTAAAGAGACCCAGTACTTC
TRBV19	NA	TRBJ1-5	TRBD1	CASSPTGVGQPQHF	TGTGCCAGTAGTCCAACAGGGGTGGGTCAGCCCCAGCATTTT
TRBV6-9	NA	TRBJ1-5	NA	CASSWGYGGNQPQHF	TGTGCCAGCAGTTGGGGCTACGGGGGGAATCAGCCCCAGCATTTT
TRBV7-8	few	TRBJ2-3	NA	CASSLEQSGADTQYF	TGTGCCAGCAGCTTAGAACAGTCGGGGGCGGATACGCAGTATTTT
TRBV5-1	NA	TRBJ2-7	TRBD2	CASSLSSGRSSYEQYF	TGCGCCAGCAGCTTATCTAGCGGGAGGAGCTCCTACGAGCAGTACTTC
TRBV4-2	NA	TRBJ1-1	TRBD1	CASSQPAGGALTEAFF	TGTGCCAGCAGCCAACCGGCAGGGGGCGCATTAACTGAAGCTTTCTTT
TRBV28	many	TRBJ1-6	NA	CASSSGTVNSPLHF	TGTGCCAGCAGTTCGGGGACGGTCAATTCACCCCTCCACTTT
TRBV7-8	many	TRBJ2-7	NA	CASSLGRAEAYEQYF	TGTGCCAGCAGCTTAGGGCGAGCGGAGGCCTACGAGCAGTACTTC
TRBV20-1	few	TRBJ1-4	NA	CSAWDTYSEKLFF	TGCAGTGCTTGGGACACTTACTCCGAAAAACTGTTTTTT
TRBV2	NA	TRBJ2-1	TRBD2	CASSAGLATNEQFF	TGTGCCAGCAGTGCCGGACTAGCGACCAATGAGCAGTTCTTC
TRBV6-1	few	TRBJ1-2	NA	CASIYGQLSNYGYTF	TGTGCCAGCATTTACGGACAGCTTAGTAACTATGGCTACACCTTC
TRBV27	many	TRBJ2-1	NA	CASSLYPSAWGNEQFF	TGTGCCAGCAGTCTGTACCCTAGCGCCTGGGGGAATGAGCAGTTCTTC
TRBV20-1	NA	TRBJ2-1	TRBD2	CSAPLAGGPSEQFF	TGCAGTGCGCCCCTAGCGGGAGGGCCCAGTGAGCAGTTCTTC
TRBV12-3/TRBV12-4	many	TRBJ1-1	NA	CASSPPGRSTNTEAFF	TGTGCCAGCAGCCCCCCGGGGCGGTCTACGAACACTGAAGCTTTCTTT
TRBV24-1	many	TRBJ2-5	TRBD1	CATSDPGQGNQETQYF	TGTGCCACCAGTGATCCGGGACAGGGTAACCAAGAGACCCAGTACTTC
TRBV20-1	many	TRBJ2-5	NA	CSARDEGETQYF	TGCAGTGCTAGAGACGAGGGGGAGACCCAGTACTTC
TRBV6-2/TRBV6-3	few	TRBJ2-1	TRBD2	CASRTSGSQGEQFF	TGTGCCAGCCGGACTAGCGGGAGTCAAGGTGAGCAGTTCTTC
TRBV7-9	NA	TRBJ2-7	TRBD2	CASSLPTSGSSNEQYF	TGTGCCAGCAGCCTTCCTACTAGCGGGAGTTCCAACGAGCAGTACTTC
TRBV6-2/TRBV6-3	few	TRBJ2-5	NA	CASSYLGDFQETQYF	TGTGCCAGCAGTTACTTAGGGGACTTCCAAGAGACCCAGTACTTC
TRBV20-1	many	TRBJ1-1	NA	CSARDRHGGTEAFF	TGCAGTGCTAGAGATAGGCATGGTGGAACTGAAGCTTTCTTT
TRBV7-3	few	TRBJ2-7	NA	CASSQNSGTNYEQYF	TGTGCCAGCAGCCAAAACTCCGGGACAAACTACGAGCAGTACTTC
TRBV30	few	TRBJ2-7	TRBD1	CAWSVKGGRQYF	TGTGCCTGGAGTGTAAAAGGGGGCCGGCAGTACTTC
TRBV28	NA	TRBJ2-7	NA	CASSPVSFYEQYF	TGTGCCAGCAGCCCAGTCTCGTTCTACGAGCAGTACTTC
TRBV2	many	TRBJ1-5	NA	CASSGGDQPQHF	TGTGCCAGCAGTGGGGGTGATCAGCCCCAGCATTTT
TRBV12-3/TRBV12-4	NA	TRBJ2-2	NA	CASSLQRRGGELFF	TGTGCCAGCAGTTTACAGCGCCGAGGGGGGGAGCTGTTTTTT
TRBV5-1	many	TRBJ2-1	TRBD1	CASSIRQGARNEQFF	TGCGCCAGCAGTATTAGACAGGGGGCTCGCAATGAGCAGTTCTTC
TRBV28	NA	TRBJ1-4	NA	CASSFRGWDEKLFF	TGTGCCAGCAGTTTCAGGGGTTGGGATGAAAAACTGTTTTTT
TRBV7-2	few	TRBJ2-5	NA	CASSPNWGETQYF	TGTGCCAGCAGCCCGAATTGGGGGGAGACCCAGTACTTC
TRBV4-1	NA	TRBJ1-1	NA	CASSQDAGANEAFF	TGCGCCAGCAGCCAAGATGCAGGGGCGAATGAAGCTTTCTTT
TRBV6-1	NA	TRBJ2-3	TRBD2	CASRLRREIFTDTQYF	TGTGCCAGCCGCTTGCGGCGGGAGATTTTTACAGATACGCAGTATTTT